The text below deals with one TCR beta chain. Trimming shortened V by 1 base and J by 5 bases, and 20 bases separated the two germline ends. Per the germline V gene, CDR1 is LGHDT and CDR2 is YNNKEL (reference sequence). CDR3 length equals 17 residues. A second about 7 to 12 cycle PCR used barcoded and J-beta primers. Using its own MiXCR run on the 5' RACE reads, TCRdb lists one record per CDR3 protein. The sample lists about 830,000 distinct CDR3 sequences; roughly 60% were seen once. This entry comes from a study of blood T cells in healthy people across ages. The sequence derives from a man aged 30 to 39 in good health. The rearrangement uses TRBV3-1 and TRBJ1-1; D perhaps matches TRBD1 (5 bases). The sample was blood. The DNA for the CDR3 is TGTGCCAGCAGCCAAGGCAAAATGGGGAGGGGTGGGACTGAAGCTTTCTTT. Its translation: CASSQGKMGRGGTEAFF.